This TCR beta chain was captured in a study of cytomegalovirus exposure and HLA in healthy donors. Study observations and caveats: Most TCR sequences were seen very rarely across donors, but some public TCRs occurred in many.

For this clone: Its antigen remains unidentified.

The CDR3 is 14 amino acids. Trimming cost V 4 bases and J 3 bases, with 13 bases left between them. Germline CDR1 SGHRS, CDR2 YFSETQ. Vbeta (60) and Jbeta (13) primers were used in the PCR. The table came from immunoSEQ multiplex PCR; TCRdb's copy has only in-frame clones and leaves some out. The data show 100,000 to 150,000 clones, 84% seen once. V usage is TRBV5-1 and J usage is TRBJ2-5; TRBD1 might be the D (6 bases). Sequencing was done on a sample of PBMCs. The sequence came from a man between 45 and 60 years old in good health and CMV-seronegative. Here the CDR3 reads CASSPGQLKETQYF. The CDR3 DNA reads TGCGCCAGCAGCCCCGGACAGCTGAAAGAGACCCAGTACTTC.